Presented here are 26 T cell receptor beta chains from one specimen sequenced in a study of blood T cell repertoires in COVID-19 (dated by TCRdb to the early 2020s). Library prep was done by the immunoSEQ multiplex PCR assay. Entries here come from immuneACCESS through TCRdb and include only in-frame sequences with V and J called. Some clones fail to appear in such tables; in the studies checked, an unresolved V gene covers under half of the shortfall, and the cause of the remainder is unknown. This sample comprises more than 90,000 clones, more than 60% of them detected only once. The ten largest clones add up to around 2.3% of the sample. Sequencing input: peripheral blood. The receptors come from a man in his fifties or sixties with acute or convalescent COVID-19.

The V call is TRBV3-1 (or the pseudogene TRBV3-2), the J call TRBJ1-6, with D unclear. Looked up from germline, CDR1 is LGHDT and CDR2 is YNNKEL (reference sequence). With 0 bases removed from V and 11 bases from J, the gap between germline ends came to 14 bases. The CDR3 is 15 residues long. For the CDR3, the DNA is TGTGCCAGCAGCCAAGATCAATTCGACTCGCCACCCCTCCACTTT. This encodes CASSQDQFDSPPLHF.

This clone was counted between two and nine times. The gene calls are TRBV10-1 and TRBJ2-3, with D unresolved. The CDR3 consists of 15 residues. V lost 0 bases to trimming and J lost 3 bases, with 10 bases between them. Germline V lookup: CDR1 WNHNN, CDR2 SYGVQD (reference sequence). CDR3 nucleotides: TGCGCCAGCAGTGAGTCGTTCAGAAAGACAGATACGCAGTATTTT. Amino acid sequence: CASSESFRKTDTQYF.

The CDR3 region is CASTLSTEMGANVLTF. The CDR3 DNA reads as TGTGCCAGCACCCTCTCGACTGAAATGGGGGCCAACGTCCTGACTTTC. The gene calls are TRBV13 and TRBJ2-6; unclear D gene. V was trimmed by 7 bases and J by 4 bases, leaving 17 bases between them. The CDR3 has 16 residues. Germline CDR1 is PRHDT and CDR2 is FYEKMQ (reference sequence).

The genes are TRBV20-1 and TRBJ1-3; no clear D. From germline, CDR1 is DFQATT and CDR2 SNEGSKA (reference sequence). The CDR3 totals 14 residues. The ends were cut back, 3 bases at V and 0 bases at J, with 9 bases in the middle. The CDR3: CSASGVNSGNTIYF. CDR3 DNA: TGCAGTGCTAGTGGAGTTAACTCTGGAAACACCATATATTTT.

The chain has TRBV2 and TRBJ2-2; tentatively, D is TRBD2 (5 bases). The germline V gene has CDR1 SNHLY and CDR2 FYNNEI. The CDR3 is made up of 13 amino acids. Trimming took 7 bases from V and 7 from J, leaving 13 bases between them. CDR3 sequence reads: CASTSGEYGELFF. In nucleotides, the CDR3 is TGTGCCAGCACCTCCGGGGAGTACGGGGAGCTGTTTTTT.

This rearrangement joins TRBV5-1 to TRBJ2-7; no clear D. V dropped 3 bases and J dropped 3 bases, with 7 bases sitting between them. The CDR3 covers 12 residues. CDR1 is SGHRS and CDR2 is YFSETQ in the germline V gene. The CDR3 DNA sequence: TGCGCCAGCAGCTACGACATCTACGAGCAGTACTTC. Translating gives CASSYDIYEQYF. The full variable domain, in which reference TRBV5-1 and TRBJ2-7 provide the parts outside the CDR3, is KAGVTQTPRYLIKTRGQQVTLSCSPISGHRSVSWYQQTPGQGLQFLFEYFSETQRNKGNFPGRFSGRQFSNSRSEMNVSTLELGDSALYLCASSYDIYEQYFGPGTRLTVT.

This clone has just a few counts. The V gene is TRBV28, the J gene TRBJ1-4; a possible D gene is TRBD1 (5 bases). The CDR3 runs 14 residues. The germline gives CDR1 MDHEN, CDR2 SYDVKM. V was shortened by 5 bases and J by 5 bases, with 12 bases between the two germline ends. DNA of the CDR3: TGTGCCAGCAGTGCCGGGGGGAGGAATGAAAAACTGTTTTTT. Protein sequence: CASSAGGRNEKLFF.

The chain couples TRBV6-5 to TRBJ2-7; TRBD2 matches 9 bases. Germline-derived CDR1 and CDR2 are MNHEY and SVGAGI. This CDR3 is built from 16 residues. V was clipped by 4 bases and J by 2 bases; unmatched bases: 9. Here the CDR3 reads CASSSQHSGSPYEQYF. In DNA form, the CDR3 reads TGTGCCAGCAGTTCCCAACATAGCGGGAGCCCCTACGAGCAGTACTTC.

This rearrangement joins TRBV12-3 or TRBV12-4 to TRBJ2-5, with TRBD2 matching 7 bases. The ends lost 8 bases at V and 0 bases at J; junction bases unmatched: 3. The CDR3 runs to 13 residues. CDR3 sequence reads: CASGGGYQETQYF. The CDR3 DNA is TGTGCCAGCGGGGGGGGTTACCAAGAGACCCAGTACTTC.

The chain has TRBV7-3 and TRBJ2-3; 7 bases fit TRBD2. Germline values: CDR1 SGHTA, CDR2 FQGTGA. The CDR3 length is 14 residues. Losses at the gene ends were 5 bases for V and 3 bases for J; bases not matched to a gene: 5. The DNA for the CDR3 is TGTGCCAGCAGCCCGGGAGGCGGGACAGATACGCAGTATTTT. Translated, it gives CASSPGGGTDTQYF.

Only a few counts were recorded for this clone. The CDR3 bases are TGTGCCAGCAGTCCCATGGGACTAGCGGGAGACACAGATACGCAGTATTTT. It encodes CASSPMGLAGDTDTQYF. The V gene is TRBV27, the J gene TRBJ2-3; 14 bases agree with TRBD2. Germline V lookup: CDR1 MNHEY, CDR2 SMNVEV (reference sequence). The junction had 6 bases not matched to a gene; V was cut back by 5 bases and J by 2 bases. The length of the CDR3 is 17 residues.

This clone was seen once. The rearrangement uses TRBV5-4 and TRBJ2-5, with 11 bases fitting TRBD1. The CDR3 runs to 14 residues. Germline lookup yields CDR1 SGHNT and CDR2 YYREEE (reference sequence). The J segment lost 3 bases and the V segment lost 4 bases, leaving 2 bases of the junction unmatched. CDR3 sequence reads: CASSVGQGEETQYF. In DNA form, the CDR3 reads TGTGCCAGCAGCGTGGGACAGGGGGAAGAGACCCAGTACTTC.

The chain links TRBV5-4 to TRBJ2-1; TRBD2 might be the D (6 bases). This CDR3 is 13 amino acids long. The V gene's germline CDR1 is SGHNT and CDR2 YYREEE (reference sequence). V was trimmed by 3 bases and J by 5 bases, leaving 9 bases between them. The CDR3: CASSSGTDNEQFF. In DNA form, the CDR3 reads TGTGCCAGCAGCTCCGGGACTGACAATGAGCAGTTCTTC.

In its sample, this clone was seen once. This chain links TRBV7-9 with TRBJ1-4, with D hard to call. CDR1 SEHNR and CDR2 FQNEAQ come from the germline V gene (reference sequence). The CDR3 is made up of 12 amino acids. Trimming removed 3 bases at V and 11 bases at J, with 10 bases between. The CDR3 DNA reads as TGTGCCAGCAGCTTCATGAGAGGGAAACTGTTTTTT. Translation: CASSFMRGKLFF.

The gene calls are TRBV2 and TRBJ2-2; D is possibly TRBD1 (6 bases). V lost 4 bases and J lost 6, with 18 bases in between. Germline V CDR1 and CDR2: SNHLY, FYNNEI. CDR3 length: 16 amino acids. The CDR3 region is CASSVSGRGAAGELFF. CDR3 coding DNA: TGTGCCAGCAGTGTCTCAGGCAGGGGTGCGGCCGGGGAGCTGTTTTTT.

The V gene is TRBV11-2, the J gene TRBJ2-1, with D possibly being TRBD1 (5 bases). The CDR3 has 16 amino acids. The V and J ends lost 0 bases and 9 bases respectively, with 18 bases between them. Per germline, CDR1 SGHAT and CDR2 FQNNGV. The CDR3 bases are TGTGCCAGCAGCTTAGAGTCATGGGCAGGACAAGGTGAGCAGTTCTTC. Its translation is CASSLESWAGQGEQFF.

Only a few counts were recorded for this clone. The chain employs TRBV7-6 and TRBJ2-1; 10 positions agree with TRBD1. The CDR3 contains 15 residues. V shed 6 bases and J 7 bases; nucleotides not matched to a gene: 9. The germline V gene has CDR1 SGHVS and CDR2 FNYEAQ. The CDR3 here is CASSGPGQGLNEQFF. The CDR3 nucleotides are TGTGCCAGCAGTGGCCCGGGACAGGGGCTGAATGAGCAGTTCTTC.

The rearrangement links TRBV5-6 to TRBJ2-3, with TRBD2 identical over 7 bases. This CDR3 spans 14 amino acids. Germline V gene lookup returns CDR1 SGHDT and CDR2 YYEEEE. J gave up 5 bases and V 4 bases, and 7 bases lay outside the gene matches. The CDR3: CASSVSGTRDTQYF. The CDR3 DNA sequence: TGTGCCAGCAGCGTGAGCGGGACCCGAGATACGCAGTATTTT.

In this sample, this clone turned up a few times. V gene TRBV11-3 combines with J gene TRBJ2-1; 7 nucleotides match TRBD1. The CDR3 is made up of 17 amino acids. J gave up 0 bases and V 2 bases, and 7 bases lay outside the gene matches. The germline gives CDR1 SGHNT, CDR2 YENEEA. CDR3 in amino acids: CASSLNWDSLSYNEQFF. The DNA for the CDR3 is TGTGCCAGCAGCTTAAATTGGGACAGCCTCTCCTACAATGAGCAGTTCTTC.

The chain couples TRBV21-1 to TRBJ2-5; TRBD1 reflects the table's D call only, with no check against the DNA. TRBV21-1 has pseudogene status. This CDR3 comprises 14 residues. The chain's CDR3 is CASSKKQVQETQYF. CDR3 coding DNA: TGTGCCAGCAGCAAAAAGCAGGTCCAAGAGACCCAGTACTTC.

The chain couples TRBV5-1 to TRBJ2-7; TRBD2 aligns across 9 bases. This CDR3 comprises 15 residues. V lost 1 base, J lost 3 bases, and 5 bases stayed unmatched. Germline V gives CDR1 SGHRS, CDR2 YFSETQ. The CDR3 region is CASSLSASGNYEQYF. CDR3 sequence (DNA): TGCGCCAGCAGCTTGTCCGCTAGCGGGAACTACGAGCAGTACTTC.

The V gene is TRBV14, the J gene TRBJ1-2, with TRBD1 matching 8 bases. Trimming cost V 4 bases and J 3 bases; bases outside gene matches: 7. Germline V gene sequence: CDR1 SGHDN, CDR2 FVKESK. The CDR3 totals 15 residues. Written as DNA, the CDR3 is TGTGCCAGCAGCCCACAGGGGGGGATTCACTATGGCTACACCTTC. This gives the protein CASSPQGGIHYGYTF.

This clone was seen once. This chain connects TRBV7-9 to TRBJ2-3, with TRBD2 matching over 9 bases. CDR1 is SEHNR, CDR2 FQNEAQ, per germline (reference sequence). The V gene end was trimmed by 1 base and the J gene end by 4 bases; junction bases not matched to a gene: 6. The CDR3 covers 16 residues. The chain's CDR3 is CASSLVAGGLADTQYF. The CDR3 coding sequence is TGTGCCAGCAGCTTAGTCGCGGGGGGGCTTGCAGATACGCAGTATTTT.

The rearrangement uses TRBV5-6 and TRBJ2-3; 9 bases fit TRBD2. Losses at the gene ends were 0 bases for V and 5 bases for J; bases not matched to a gene: 7. The CDR3 contains 16 residues. The germline V gene encodes CDR1 SGHDT and CDR2 YYEEEE. As DNA, the CDR3 is TGTGCCAGCAGCTTGGGTTTGCGGGAGGGTAGAGATACGCAGTATTTT. Translating gives CASSLGLREGRDTQYF.

This clone is a singleton in its sample. V is TRBV27 and J is TRBJ2-1, with 11 bases lining up with TRBD2. V was pared by 3 bases and J by 7 bases, with 8 bases of the junction left unmatched. CDR3 length equals 16 residues. The germline V gene has CDR1 MNHEY and CDR2 SMNVEV (reference sequence). The CDR3 loop reads CASSLGTSGTYNEQFF. The CDR3 nucleotides are TGTGCCAGCAGTTTGGGGACTAGCGGAACATATAATGAGCAGTTCTTC.

V is TRBV3-1 (or the pseudogene TRBV3-2) and J is TRBJ2-1, with TRBD2 matching over 8 bases. After removal of 0 bases from V and 11 bases from J, the junction contained 9 bases not matched to a gene. This CDR3 comprises 15 residues. Germline V gives CDR1 LGHDT, CDR2 YNNKEL (reference sequence). CDR3 coding DNA: TGTGCCAGCAGCCAAGAGAAGTCCGAGCGGGAGAAGCAGTTCTTC. This codes for CASSQEKSEREKQFF.